One and the same sample provided the 18 T cell receptor beta chains below, sequenced in a study of T cell responses to AZD1222 COVID-19 vaccine. Profiled with immunoSEQ multiplex PCR; TCRdb holds only in-frame clones, not every one. The sample includes about 120,000 clones, approximately 90% seen only once; the top ten take around 3%. The specimen was peripheral blood, collected 28 days after the second AZD1222 dose. Receptor source: an adult who received the AZD1222 COVID-19 vaccine.

The chain recombines TRBV30 with TRBJ1-1; D call uncertain. CDR1 GTSNPN and CDR2 SVGIG come from the germline V gene (reference sequence). Trimming left V 8 bases short and J 6 bases short, with 13 bases between. The CDR3 has 11 amino acids. The CDR3 nucleotides read TGTGCCGGTCGAGGAGCAGCTGAAGCTTTCTTT. This sequence encodes CAGRGAAEAFF.

This clone was recorded once. J is TRBJ1-3 and V is TRBV9, with D uncertain. CDR1 SGDLS and CDR2 YYNGEE come from the germline V gene. CDR3 length: 14 amino acids. V dropped 3 bases and J dropped 4 bases, with 11 bases sitting between them. The CDR3 loop is CASSGDQGGNTIYF. The CDR3 DNA reads TGTGCCAGCAGCGGAGATCAAGGGGGAAACACCATATATTTT.

V and J are TRBV19 and TRBJ1-3; tentatively, D is TRBD1 (5 bases). The CDR3 is 16 amino acids. With 1 base removed from V and 0 bases from J, the gap between germline ends came to 10 bases. CDR1 LNHDA and CDR2 SQIVND come from the germline V gene (reference sequence). This chain's CDR3 is CASSIGPGSSGNTIYF. The CDR3 DNA is TGTGCCAGTAGTATAGGCCCAGGGTCCTCTGGAAACACCATATATTTT.

The gene calls are TRBV5-4 and TRBJ1-5; a possible D gene is TRBD1 (6 bases). The V and J ends lost 0 bases and 7 bases respectively, with 14 bases between them. CDR3 length: 15 residues. CDR1 and CDR2 from the germline V gene are SGHNT and YYREEE (reference sequence). This CDR3 is CASSLVVQGGQPQHF. The CDR3 coding sequence is TGTGCCAGCAGCTTGGTGGTACAGGGAGGGCAGCCCCAGCATTTT.

The chain recombines TRBV9 with TRBJ1-6, with a tentative D call TRBD1 (6 bases). CDR1 and CDR2 from the germline V gene are SGDLS and YYNGEE. The CDR3 consists of 16 residues. V was trimmed by 3 bases and J by 5 bases, leaving 15 bases between them. The chain's CDR3 is CASSATPRGNNSPLHF. The CDR3 DNA sequence: TGTGCCAGCAGCGCGACGCCCAGGGGCAATAATTCACCCCTCCACTTT.

The V call is TRBV3-1 (or the pseudogene TRBV3-2), the J call TRBJ2-1, with 9 bases lining up with TRBD2. This CDR3 spans 17 amino acids. Trimming at V came to 3 bases and at J to 0 bases, leaving 6 bases not matched to a gene. The germline V gene encodes CDR1 LGHDT and CDR2 YNNKEL (reference sequence). Written as DNA, the CDR3 is TGTGCCAGCAGCCATGTAGCGGGGGCTTCCTCCTACAATGAGCAGTTCTTC. It translates to CASSHVAGASSYNEQFF.

The chain uses TRBV4-3 and TRBJ2-1, with 8 positions matching TRBD2. The CDR3 runs to 15 residues. The germline V gene has CDR1 LGHNA and CDR2 YSLEER. V was clipped by 0 bases and J by 4 bases; unmatched bases: 2. The CDR3 DNA sequence: TGCGCCAGCAGCCAAGAGACTAGCGTATACAATGAGCAGTTCTTC. It codes for CASSQETSVYNEQFF.

The chain couples TRBV27 to TRBJ2-7; D might be TRBD1 (7 bases). V was shortened by 6 bases and J by 0 bases, with 15 bases between the two germline ends. The length of the CDR3 is 15 residues. The germline gives CDR1 MNHEY, CDR2 SMNVEV (reference sequence). The CDR3 is CASSRGTDPSYEQYF. CDR3 DNA sequence: TGTGCCAGCAGCCGCGGGACAGATCCCTCCTACGAGCAGTACTTC.

This clone has just one count. Distinct nucleotide sequences in the sample also encode this CDR3. The rearrangement joins TRBV18 to TRBJ2-5, with D perhaps TRBD2 (6 bases). Germline assignment: CDR1 KGHSH and CDR2 LQKENI. CDR3 size: 13 residues. V was cut by 3 bases and J by 1 base, with 6 bases left in between. CDR3 protein: CASSPGLQETQYF. The CDR3 nucleotides are TGTGCCAGCTCACCGGGACTCCAAGAGACCCAGTACTTC.

The rearrangement uses TRBV7-2 and TRBJ1-1; D remains ambiguous. The CDR3 spans 16 residues. CDR1 SGHTA and CDR2 FQGNSA come from the germline V gene. Deletions cut 6 bases from V and 5 bases from J, with 22 bases between. The CDR3 reads CASRTGGVGAGTEAFF. The CDR3 nucleotides read TGTGCCAGCAGGACTGGTGGCGTGGGAGCAGGTACTGAAGCTTTCTTT.

This chain links TRBV9 with TRBJ1-5, with no clear D. The V gene's germline CDR1 is SGDLS and CDR2 YYNGEE. V was trimmed by 0 bases and J by 2 bases, leaving 3 bases between them. The CDR3 is 13 residues long. CDR3 nucleotides: TGTGCCAGCAGCGTAGCAGGCAATCAGCCCCAGCATTTT. Its protein product is CASSVAGNQPQHF.

The J gene is TRBJ2-7, the V gene TRBV6-2 or TRBV6-3; 7 bases line up with TRBD1. V lost 0 bases, J lost 2 bases, and 13 bases stayed unmatched. Germline loops: CDR1 MNHEY, CDR2 SVGEGT. This CDR3 comprises 18 residues. The CDR3 coding sequence is TGTGCCAGCAGTTACTCGACCTCCGGGACAGCCAACACCTACGAGCAGTACTTC. This encodes CASSYSTSGTANTYEQYF.

This chain links TRBV4-1 with TRBJ2-3; tentative D call: TRBD2 (5 bases). The V and J ends lost 4 bases and 6 bases respectively, with 17 bases between them. This CDR3 contains 15 residues. Germline assignment: CDR1 MGHRA and CDR2 YSYEKL. The CDR3 region is CASSPLGLLGDTQYF. DNA of the CDR3: TGCGCCAGCAGCCCCCTAGGGCTACTAGGGGATACGCAGTATTTT.

The chain couples TRBV18 to TRBJ2-7; no firm D call. V lost 5 bases and J 6 bases, leaving 17 bases between the germline ends. CDR3 length equals 14 residues. Germline values: CDR1 KGHSH, CDR2 LQKENI. The CDR3 nucleotides read TGTGCCAGCTCATCCTTGGACGGGCTGGGCGAGCAGTACTTC. Residues: CASSSLDGLGEQYF.

This chain joins TRBV18 and TRBJ1-3, with TRBD1 identical over 7 bases. This CDR3 has 16 amino acids. Germline V gene sequence: CDR1 KGHSH, CDR2 LQKENI. Trimming cost V 3 bases and J 0 bases; bases outside gene matches: 5. CDR3 sequence: CASSPTGTVSGNTIYF. Here the CDR3 DNA reads TGTGCCAGCTCACCTACCGGGACAGTCTCTGGAAACACCATATATTTT.

The V call is TRBV10-3, the J call TRBJ1-1, with 8 positions matching TRBD1. After removal of 6 bases from V and 11 bases from J, the junction contained 14 bases not matched to a gene. Germline V CDR1 and CDR2: ENHRY, SYGVKD. The CDR3 loop spans 14 amino acids. CDR3 in DNA: TGTGCCATCAGGGTAACGACAGGGGCGGTGGGGGCTTTCTTT. Residues: CAIRVTTGAVGAFF.

The chain recombines TRBV19 with TRBJ2-7; D unresolved. The CDR3 spans 13 residues. Trimming stripped 3 bases from V and 1 base from J, with 7 bases between. The V gene's germline CDR1 is LNHDA and CDR2 SQIVND (reference sequence). This chain's CDR3 is CASSIAVSYEQYF. DNA for the CDR3: TGTGCCAGTAGTATTGCGGTTTCCTACGAGCAGTACTTC.

The chain recombines TRBV6-5 with TRBJ1-1; 8 bases agree with TRBD1. Losses at the gene ends were 10 bases for V and 2 bases for J; bases not matched to a gene: 6. CDR1 and CDR2 (germline): MNHEY, SVGAGI. The CDR3 extends over 13 amino acids. The DNA for the CDR3 is TGTGCCACGACGGGACAGGTTAACACTGAAGCTTTCTTT. Translated, it gives CATTGQVNTEAFF.